This is a list of T cell receptor beta chains from one sample in a study of blood T cell repertoires in COVID-19. Sequencing was performed with immunoSEQ multiplex PCR; in TCRdb, only in-frame clones are kept and a portion is missing. The sample has fewer than 300,000 clones; about 93% are singletons. The specimen sequenced was PBMCs or T cells enriched from blood (not recorded which). Receptor source: a woman in her twenties or thirties who had recovered from COVID-19. The conserved cysteine and the conserved F or W are not part of the CDR3 here. Each record gives: V gene, J gene, CDR3 protein.

>TRBV10-1|TRBJ2-3
ASSPAAVPDTQY
>TRBV7-3|TRBJ2-5
ASSLTPGGEETQY
>TRBV14|TRBJ1-4
ASSQGGGNEKLF
>TRBV15|TRBJ1-2
ATSRGGGQGPYGYT
>TRBV4-2|TRBJ2-2
ASSQEGLAGAIGELF
>TRBV20-1|TRBJ2-7
SARFLYEQY
>TRBV27|TRBJ1-1
ASSWAGMTEAF
>TRBV28|TRBJ1-2
ASSLGRERNGYT
>TRBV6-6|TRBJ2-7
ASSYYRTDSSYEQY
>TRBV19|TRBJ2-3
ASSIRASGSWTDTQY
>TRBV9|TRBJ2-5
ASSEGDAEGIWETQY
>TRBV7-9|TRBJ2-1
ASSLDYSGNEQF
>TRBV6-2/TRBV6-3|TRBJ2-7
ASSTILAGVKKEQY
>TRBV2|TRBJ1-3
ASSSSPGLSGNTIY
>TRBV18|TRBJ1-1
ASSPNHRGQSTEAF
>TRBV11-2|TRBJ2-2
ASSGYGTSGIGELF
>TRBV5-8|TRBJ2-2
ASRNRQSTGELF
>TRBV29-1|TRBJ2-3
STRPGLAETDTQY
>TRBV7-3|TRBJ1-6
ASSLNREWQSPLH
>TRBV29-1|TRBJ2-1
SVERESVNEQF
>TRBV7-9|TRBJ1-5
ASSLGQGNQPQH
>TRBV6-1|TRBJ2-2
ASSEGSSFTGELF
>TRBV28|TRBJ2-1
ASSLRQGNSHEQF
>TRBV5-1|TRBJ1-4
ASSETGTGREKLF
>TRBV19|TRBJ2-1
ASRAGTYNEQF
>TRBV18|TRBJ2-5
ASSTAGETQY
>TRBV7-9|TRBJ2-1
ASSHYLQAFSYNEQF
>TRBV9|TRBJ1-3
ASSGGRTKGNTIY
>TRBV5-1|TRBJ2-1
ASSFLSEGNEQF
>TRBV5-1|TRBJ2-7
ASSLSVHGSSYEQY
>TRBV11-2|TRBJ2-7
ASSFLTGANPQSHEQY
>TRBV4-3|TRBJ1-1
ASSQANEAF
>TRBV7-8|TRBJ2-5
ASSRFGETQY
>TRBV5-4|TRBJ2-5
ASSQPPGQETQY
>TRBV9|TRBJ2-1
ASSPSASGVYNEQF
>TRBV7-9|TRBJ2-7
ASSPDSNYEQY
>TRBV28|TRBJ2-7
ASSLTGDYEQY
>TRBV28|TRBJ1-1
ASSFSDRPNTEAF
>TRBV27|TRBJ2-2
ASSPLGLAGTNTGELF
>TRBV5-4|TRBJ1-1
ASRYGQGLNTEAF
>TRBV28|TRBJ2-1
ASSFLTSGRAVYNEQF
>TRBV4-1|TRBJ2-2
ASRPAFSQGTNTGELF
>TRBV19|TRBJ1-5
ATRDRGGNQPQH
>TRBV7-3|TRBJ2-1
ASSSTRVTDEQF
>TRBV15|TRBJ2-1
ATSRDISAGDNEQF
>TRBV18|TRBJ2-7
ASSPDRASYEQY
>TRBV4-3|TRBJ2-1
ASSPEQGAFFNEQF
>TRBV14|TRBJ1-6
ASSTRGRNSPLH
>TRBV11-3|TRBJ1-1
ASRHHRGGTEAF
>TRBV30|TRBJ1-4
AWSGQLREKLF
>TRBV28|TRBJ1-5
ASRLQGAGNQPQH
>TRBV19|TRBJ2-1
ASSHTSADYNEQF
>TRBV7-9|TRBJ2-7
ASSLSHRGDYEQY
>TRBV6-5|TRBJ2-1
ASSYSRTPSYNEQF
>TRBV29-1|TRBJ1-1
SVSRNTEAF
>TRBV28|TRBJ2-2
ASSLYGRGLGTGELF
>TRBV28|TRBJ2-1
ASTWEREYNEQF
>TRBV30|TRBJ2-1
AWSVNSNEQF